The clone carrying this T cell receptor beta chain was counted only a few times. The length of the CDR3 is 16 residues. Trimming took off 0 bases at V and 0 bases at J, with 9 bases between the two ends. Germline assignment: CDR1 LGHNA and CDR2 YSLEER. The data belong to a study of T cells after yellow fever vaccination. Study context: Libraries from low-cell-number fractions were prepared with the SMART-Seq v4 Ultra Low Input RNA kit.

Researchers made TCR cDNA using 5'RACE template switching, and this step added a universal primer site and UMIs. TCRdb fed the 5' RACE reads into MiXCR, producing one record per CDR3 protein. This sample has about 630,000 distinct CDR3 sequences, with roughly an eighth found just once. The clonotype originates from a man aged 25 to 40 who received the YFV17D yellow fever vaccine. The sample consisted of PBMCs, taken on the day of the yellow fever booster vaccination. The chain links TRBV4-3 to TRBJ2-1; a possible D gene is TRBD1 (5 bases). This CDR3 reads CASSQDPDNSYNEQFF. CDR3 nucleotides: TGCGCCAGCAGCCAAGATCCGGACAACTCCTACAATGAGCAGTTCTTC.